This is a list of T cell receptor beta chains from one sample in a study of control samples from healthy donors and cancer patients. The method was immunoSEQ multiplex PCR; TCRdb's version includes in-frame clones alone and lacks a portion of them. The data show about 5,500 clones, with approximately 68% seen just once and around 7% held by the top ten. The sequenced sample consisted of formalin-fixed, paraffin-embedded tissue. All receptors derive from a male donor with melanoma. Both conserved end residues are part of each CDR3. The order of the fields is clone size, CDR3 length, V gene, J gene, D gene, CDR3 DNA, CDR3 protein. The D gene is left open where the match is weak. Where a row states a size, it is once, few, many or the class of an expanded clone; other rows omit it.

-	13	TRBV30	TRBJ2-7	-	TGTGCCTGGAGCGCCGGGAATAACTACGAGCAGTACTTC	CAWSAGNNYEQYF
-	15	TRBV6-2/TRBV6-3	TRBJ2-1	-	TGTGCCAGCAGTCTGGAACGGACAGCCTACAATGAGCAGTTCTTC	CASSLERTAYNEQFF
-	13	TRBV2	TRBJ1-5	-	TGTGCCAGCATTAGGGATGGCAATCAGCCCCAGCATTTT	CASIRDGNQPQHF
few	15	TRBV7-8	TRBJ2-7	TRBD1	TGTGCCAGCAGCTTAGGGGACAGGGCGAAGGACGAGCAGTACTTC	CASSLGDRAKDEQYF
-	14	TRBV4-2	TRBJ1-2	TRBD1	TGTGCCAGCAGCCCCGGGGACAGGGAGGATGGCTACACCTTC	CASSPGDREDGYTF
-	14	TRBV18	TRBJ2-3	-	TGTGCCAGCTCACCACCGGCGTCAGTGGCTACGCAGTATTTT	CASSPPASVATQYF
-	15	TRBV7-8	TRBJ2-7	TRBD1	TGTGCCAACAGCTTCCAACAGGGGCCATCTTCCGAGCAGTACTTC	CANSFQQGPSSEQYF
-	13	TRBV5-1	TRBJ1-1	-	TGCGCCAGCAGTATTTATCGGGGGACTGAAGCTTTCTTT	CASSIYRGTEAFF
-	15	TRBV2	TRBJ2-1	TRBD2	TGTGCCAGCAGCGACCTAGCGGGGGCTTACAATGAGCAGTTCTTC	CASSDLAGAYNEQFF
-	15	TRBV27	TRBJ2-7	TRBD1	TGTGCCAGCAGTTCCCGGACAGGGGGCAACTACGAGCAGTACTTC	CASSSRTGGNYEQYF
-	13	TRBV19	TRBJ2-2	-	TGTGCCAGTACACCCTCCCGTATCGGGGAGCTGTTTTTT	CASTPSRIGELFF
-	10	TRBV20-1	TRBJ1-2	-	TGCAGTGCTAGGATCTATGGCTACACCTTC	CSARIYGYTF
-	16	TRBV19	TRBJ2-2	TRBD2	TGTGCCAGTAGGGATATGGTTAGCGGGGATACCGGGGAGCTGTTTTTT	CASRDMVSGDTGELFF
-	14	TRBV5-1	TRBJ1-1	TRBD1	TGCGCCAGCAGCTTGGGGACAGGTTTCACTGAAGCTTTCTTT	CASSLGTGFTEAFF
-	12	TRBV19	TRBJ2-1	-	TGTGCCAGTAGTATAGGCTCCAATGAGCAGTTCTTC	CASSIGSNEQFF
-	15	TRBV5-1	TRBJ2-4	-	TGCGCCAGCAGACGACAGGTCTTAGCCAAAAACATTCAGTACTTC	CASRRQVLAKNIQYF
-	16	TRBV14	TRBJ2-3	-	TGTGCCAGCAGCCAAATACGACAGTACTATACAGATACGCAGTATTTT	CASSQIRQYYTDTQYF
-	14	TRBV24-1	TRBJ2-1	-	TGTGCCACCAGTAAGAGCGATTCCTACAATGAGCAGTTCTTC	CATSKSDSYNEQFF
-	15	TRBV19	TRBJ2-5	-	TGTGCCAGTAGTGGAATAACAGGGTTCGGGGAGACCCAGTACTTC	CASSGITGFGETQYF
few	15	TRBV7-2	TRBJ2-7	TRBD2	TGTGCCAGCAGCCGGACTAGCGTAAGCTCCTACGAGCAGTACTTC	CASSRTSVSSYEQYF
-	13	TRBV7-3	TRBJ1-1	-	TGTGCCAGCAGCTTATTTCGGGAGGCTGAAGCTTTCTTT	CASSLFREAEAFF
-	13	TRBV9	TRBJ1-1	-	TGTGCCAGCAGCCCGTTTGGGAACACTGAAGCTTTCTTT	CASSPFGNTEAFF
-	13	TRBV30	TRBJ1-2	-	TGTGCCTGGAGTGCCACAGCCAACTATGGCTACACCTTC	CAWSATANYGYTF